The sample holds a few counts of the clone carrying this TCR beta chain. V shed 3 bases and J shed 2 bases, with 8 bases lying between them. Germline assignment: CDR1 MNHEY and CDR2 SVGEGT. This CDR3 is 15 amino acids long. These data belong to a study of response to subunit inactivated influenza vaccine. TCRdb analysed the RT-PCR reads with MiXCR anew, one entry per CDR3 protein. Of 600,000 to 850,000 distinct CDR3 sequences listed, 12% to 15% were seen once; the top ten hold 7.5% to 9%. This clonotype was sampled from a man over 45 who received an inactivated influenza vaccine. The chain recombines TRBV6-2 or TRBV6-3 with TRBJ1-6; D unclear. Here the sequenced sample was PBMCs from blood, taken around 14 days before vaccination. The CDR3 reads CASSYDGAYNSPLHF. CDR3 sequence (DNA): TGTGCCAGCAGTTATGATGGGGCCTATAATTCACCCCTCCACTTT.